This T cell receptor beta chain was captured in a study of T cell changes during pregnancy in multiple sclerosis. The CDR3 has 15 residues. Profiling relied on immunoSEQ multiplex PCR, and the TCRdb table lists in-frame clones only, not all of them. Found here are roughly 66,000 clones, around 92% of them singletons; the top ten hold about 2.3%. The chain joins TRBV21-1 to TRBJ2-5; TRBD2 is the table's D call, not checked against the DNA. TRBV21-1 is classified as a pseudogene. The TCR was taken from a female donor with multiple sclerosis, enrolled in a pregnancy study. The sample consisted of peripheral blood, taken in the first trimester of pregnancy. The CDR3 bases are TGTGCCAGCAGCAAATATGGACTAGGGCAAGAGACCCAGTACTTC. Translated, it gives CASSKYGLGQETQYF.